These 10 T cell receptor beta chains share one sample of origin, sequenced in a study of OX40 agonist ivuxolimab in advanced cancers. Library preparation used the immunoSEQ multiplex PCR assay. The table comes from immuneACCESS by way of TCRdb, which keeps in-frame sequences with V and J called. Part of the clones is missing from these tables; in studies checked, under half for an unresolved V gene and the rest for unknown reasons. The sample table records 8,500 to 10,000 clones; about 89% of these occur just once. Roughly 12% of the sample lies in the top ten. Sequencing was performed on CD4+ or CD8+ T cells sorted from blood, taken in a trial of the OX40 agonist ivuxolimab. These TCRs come from an adult with an advanced solid tumor such as melanoma, head and neck, liver or kidney cancer.

The rearrangement joins TRBV5-1 to TRBJ1-2; TRBD1 is a possible D gene (5 bases). V was shortened by 4 bases and J by 3 bases, with 13 bases between the two germline ends. CDR3 length: 14 amino acids. Germline CDR1 SGHRS, CDR2 YFSETQ. This chain's CDR3 is CASSTGHTYYGYTF. The CDR3 nucleotides read TGCGCCAGCAGCACAGGACACACGTACTATGGCTACACCTTC.

V usage is TRBV6-1 and J usage is TRBJ2-1, with TRBD2 as a possible D gene (5 bases). Germline V gene sequence: CDR1 MNHNS, CDR2 SASEGT. This CDR3 region has 13 residues. Trimming cost V 8 bases and J 5 bases, with 13 bases left between them. In nucleotides, the CDR3 is TGTGCCAGCCGAGGGTACGTTGACAATGAGCAGTTCTTC. Translation: CASRGYVDNEQFF.

The chain links TRBV7-9 to TRBJ2-7; D is uncertain. V gave up 8 bases and J gave up 5 bases, with 16 bases separating them. The V gene's germline CDR1 is SEHNR and CDR2 FQNEAQ (reference sequence). The CDR3 extends over 13 amino acids. CDR3 amino acids: CASAPLASHEQYF. CDR3 coding DNA: TGTGCCAGCGCCCCCTTAGCCAGTCACGAGCAGTACTTC.

The V gene is TRBV7-8, the J gene TRBJ1-2, with D hard to call. V lost 3 bases and J lost 9, with 14 bases in between. The CDR3 runs 13 residues. In germline, CDR1 is SGHVS, CDR2 FQNEAQ. The CDR3 region is CASSFEADSSYTF. The CDR3 DNA reads as TGTGCCAGCAGCTTTGAGGCTGACTCTAGCTACACCTTC.

The chain combines TRBV19 with TRBJ2-3; either TRBD1 or TRBD2 may supply D (5 bases each). Germline V gene sequence: CDR1 LNHDA, CDR2 SQIVND (reference sequence). With 5 bases removed from V and 0 bases from J, the gap between germline ends came to 12 bases. The CDR3 extends over 15 amino acids. CDR3: CASSGGRSSTDTQYF. In nucleotides, the CDR3 is TGTGCCAGTAGTGGGGGTCGATCTAGCACAGATACGCAGTATTTT.

The rearrangement joins TRBV7-9 to TRBJ1-5; tentative D call: TRBD1 (5 bases). There are 13 residues in the CDR3. V gave up 5 bases and J gave up 7 bases, with 12 bases separating them. Germline lookup yields CDR1 SEHNR and CDR2 FQNEAQ (reference sequence). The DNA of the CDR3 is TGTGCCAGCAGCAATGGGCGGGACCAGCCCCAGCATTTT. Protein sequence: CASSNGRDQPQHF. Full variable domain (remainder filled in from reference TRBV7-9 and TRBJ1-5): DTGVSQNPRHKITKRGQNVTFRCDPISEHNRLYWYRQTLGQGPEFLTYFQNEAQLEKSRLLSDRFSAERPKGSFSTLEIQRTEQGDSAMYLCASSNGRDQPQHFGDGTRLSIL.

This clone was recorded only once. The rearrangement uses TRBV19 and TRBJ1-1; TRBD1 agrees at 8 bases. Germline lookup yields CDR1 LNHDA and CDR2 SQIVND (reference sequence). The V gene end was trimmed by 1 base and the J gene end by 4 bases; junction bases not matched to a gene: 11. The CDR3 has 17 residues. DNA of the CDR3: TGTGCCAGTAGTATAGGGAGGGGACAGGCGGGCGGCACTGAAGCTTTCTTT. Residues: CASSIGRGQAGGTEAFF.

This chain joins TRBV19 and TRBJ2-2; a weak D match, TRBD2 (6 bases). This CDR3 is built from 14 residues. Trimming removed 4 bases at V and 0 bases at J, with 6 bases between. The germline gives CDR1 LNHDA, CDR2 SQIVND (reference sequence). The CDR3 here is CASSREANTGELFF. DNA for the CDR3: TGTGCCAGTAGTAGGGAGGCGAACACCGGGGAGCTGTTTTTT.

This sequence joins TRBV28 and TRBJ2-4, with 9 nucleotides matching TRBD1. Looked up from germline, CDR1 is MDHEN and CDR2 is SYDVKM. This CDR3 comprises 15 residues. V was pared by 4 bases and J by 2 bases, with 3 bases of the junction left unmatched. Written as DNA, the CDR3 is TGTGCCAGCAGTTCACAGGGGGCGACCAAAAACATTCAGTACTTC. It codes for CASSSQGATKNIQYF. The full variable domain, completed using reference TRBV28 and TRBJ2-4, is DVKVTQSSRYLVKRTGEKVFLECVQDMDHENMFWYRQDPGLGLRLIYFSYDVKMKEKGDIPEGYSVSREKKERFSLILESASTNQTSMYLCASSSQGATKNIQYFGAGTRLSVL.

The chain carries TRBV7-9 and TRBJ1-4, with D maybe TRBD1 (6 bases). V was clipped by 4 bases and J by 7 bases, with 13 bases between them. This CDR3 has 14 amino acids. Looked up from germline, CDR1 is SEHNR and CDR2 is FQNEAQ (reference sequence). CDR3 sequence: CASSYEGGGEKLFF. CDR3 coding DNA: TGTGCCAGCAGCTATGAAGGAGGGGGTGAAAAACTGTTTTTT.